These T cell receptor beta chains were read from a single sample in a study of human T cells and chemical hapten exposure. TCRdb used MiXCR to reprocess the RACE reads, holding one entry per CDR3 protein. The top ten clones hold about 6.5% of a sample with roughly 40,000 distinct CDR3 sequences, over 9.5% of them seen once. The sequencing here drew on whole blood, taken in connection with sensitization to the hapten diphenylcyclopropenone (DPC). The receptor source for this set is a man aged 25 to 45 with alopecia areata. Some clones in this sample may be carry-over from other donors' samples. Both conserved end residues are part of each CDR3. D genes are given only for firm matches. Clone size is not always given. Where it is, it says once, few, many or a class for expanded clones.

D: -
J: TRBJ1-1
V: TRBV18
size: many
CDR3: CASSPLSGGQTEAFF
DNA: TGTGCCAGCTCACCACTGTCTGGGGGCCAGACTGAAGCTTTCTTT

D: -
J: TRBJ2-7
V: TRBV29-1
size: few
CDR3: CSVGIGNPREQYF
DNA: TGCAGCGTTGGCATTGGGAACCCGAGGGAGCAGTACTTC

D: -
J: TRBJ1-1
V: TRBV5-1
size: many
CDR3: CASSLAGMNTEAFF
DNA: TGCGCCAGCAGCTTAGCAGGGATGAACACTGAAGCTTTCTTT

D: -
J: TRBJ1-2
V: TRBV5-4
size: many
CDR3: CASSSRAGLANYGYTF
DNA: TGTGCCAGCAGCTCCCGGGCAGGTCTAGCTAACTATGGCTACACCTTC

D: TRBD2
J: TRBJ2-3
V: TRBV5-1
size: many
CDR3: CASSQSSGGVTPTDTQYF
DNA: TGCGCCAGCAGCCAGTCTAGCGGGGGGGTAACCCCCACAGATACGCAGTATTTT

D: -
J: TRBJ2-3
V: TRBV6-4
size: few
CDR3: CASSDQADSTDTQYF
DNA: TGTGCCAGCAGTGACCAGGCAGATAGCACAGATACGCAGTATTTT

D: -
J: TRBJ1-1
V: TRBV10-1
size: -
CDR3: CASTCRRTEAFF
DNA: TGCGCCAGCACTTGTAGAAGGACTGAAGCTTTCTTT

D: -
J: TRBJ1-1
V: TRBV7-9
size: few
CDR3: CASSLDTGMITEAFF
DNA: TGTGCCAGCAGCTTAGACACGGGGATGATCACTGAAGCTTTCTTT

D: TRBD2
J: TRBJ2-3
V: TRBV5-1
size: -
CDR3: CASSLTSGRITASTDTQYF
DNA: TGCGCCAGCAGCTTGACTAGCGGGAGGATAACCGCTAGCACAGATACGCAGTATTTT

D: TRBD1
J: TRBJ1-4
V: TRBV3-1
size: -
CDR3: CASSQGGQGNEKLFF
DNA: TGTGCCAGCAGCCAAGGCGGACAGGGTAATGAAAAACTGTTTTTT

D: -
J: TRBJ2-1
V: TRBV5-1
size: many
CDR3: CASSLDPGALNEQFF
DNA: TGCGCCAGCAGCTTGGACCCAGGGGCACTCAATGAGCAGTTCTTC

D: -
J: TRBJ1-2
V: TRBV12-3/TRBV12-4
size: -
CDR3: CASKPVPGGYTF
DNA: TGTGCCAGCAAACCCGTCCCGGGAGGCTACACCTTC

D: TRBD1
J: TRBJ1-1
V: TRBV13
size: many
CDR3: CASSYSLTGLNTEAFF
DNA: TGTGCCAGCAGCTACTCCCTGACAGGGCTGAACACTGAAGCTTTCTTT

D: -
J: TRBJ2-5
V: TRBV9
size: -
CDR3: CASSARLVQETQYF
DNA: TGTGCCAGCAGCGCCAGACTAGTCCAAGAGACCCAGTACTTC

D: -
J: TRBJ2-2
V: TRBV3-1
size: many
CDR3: CASSQFPSTGELFF
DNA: TGTGCCAGCAGCCAATTCCCTAGTACCGGGGAGCTGTTTTTT

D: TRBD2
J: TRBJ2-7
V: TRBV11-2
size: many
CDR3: CASSPISRGGTYEQYF
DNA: TGTGCCAGCAGCCCTATCTCCCGCGGGGGGACCTACGAGCAGTACTTC

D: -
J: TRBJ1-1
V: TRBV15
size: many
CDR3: CATSSPETAKTGSVWTEAFF
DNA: TGTGCCACCAGCTCGCCCGAAACAGCGAAAACAGGCTCGGTATGGACTGAAGCTTTCTTT

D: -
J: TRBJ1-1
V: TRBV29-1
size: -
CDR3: CSVGQHMNTEAFF
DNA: TGCAGCGTCGGACAGCATATGAACACTGAAGCTTTCTTT

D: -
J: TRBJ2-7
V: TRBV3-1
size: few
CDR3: CASSQVAVPYEQYF
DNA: TGTGCCAGCAGCCAAGTAGCGGTACCCTACGAGCAGTACTTC

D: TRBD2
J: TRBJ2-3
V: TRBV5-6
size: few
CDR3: CASSLEPSGSVRTQYF
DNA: TGTGCCAGCAGCTTGGAGCCTAGCGGGAGTGTCCGTACGCAGTATTTT

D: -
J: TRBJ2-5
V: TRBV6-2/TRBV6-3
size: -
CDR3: CASSYSAEGSQETQYF
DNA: TGTGCCAGCAGTTACTCGGCGGAGGGTTCACAAGAGACCCAGTACTTC

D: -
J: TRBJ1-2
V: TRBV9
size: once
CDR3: CASSARDPRIHYGYTF
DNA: TGTGCCAGCAGCGCGCGGGACCCCCGGATCCACTATGGCTACACCTTC

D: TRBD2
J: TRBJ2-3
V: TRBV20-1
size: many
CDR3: CSAFSGGAYTQYF
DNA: TGCAGTGCGTTTAGCGGGGGGGCTTATACGCAGTATTTT

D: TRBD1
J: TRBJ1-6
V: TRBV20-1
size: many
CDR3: CSALDLQGGQPRNSPLHF
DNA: TGCAGTGCTCTGGACTTACAGGGGGGGCAACCTAGGAATTCACCCCTCCACTTT

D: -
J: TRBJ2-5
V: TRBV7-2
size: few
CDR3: CASSSYETQYF
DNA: TGTGCCAGCAGCTCCTACGAGACCCAGTACTTC

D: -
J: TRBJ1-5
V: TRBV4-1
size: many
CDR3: CASSQDGGTGQPQHF
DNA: TGCGCCAGCAGCCAAGATGGGGGCACGGGTCAGCCCCAGCATTTT

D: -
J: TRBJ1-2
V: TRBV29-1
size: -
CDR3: CSAQGTAVGYTF
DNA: TGCAGCGCGCAGGGGACGGCGGTTGGCTACACCTTC

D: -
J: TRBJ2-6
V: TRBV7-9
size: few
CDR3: CASSLWRGPGANVLTF
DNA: TGTGCCAGCAGCTTATGGCGGGGGCCTGGGGCCAACGTCCTGACTTTC

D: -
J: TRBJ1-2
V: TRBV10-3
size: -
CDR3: CAIRSGGAKNYGYTF
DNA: TGTGCCATCAGGTCGGGAGGCGCCAAAAACTATGGCTACACCTTC

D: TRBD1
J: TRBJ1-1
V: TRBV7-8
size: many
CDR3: CASSYRQGATGTTEAFF
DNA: TGTGCCAGCAGCTACAGACAGGGGGCGACGGGTACCACTGAAGCTTTCTTT

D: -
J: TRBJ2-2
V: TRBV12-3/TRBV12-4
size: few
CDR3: CASWVGSGELFF
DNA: TGTGCCTCTTGGGTTGGATCCGGGGAGCTGTTTTTT

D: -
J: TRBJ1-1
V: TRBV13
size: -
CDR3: CASSLRGMTEAFF
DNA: TGTGCCAGCAGCTTACGAGGGATGACTGAAGCTTTCTTT

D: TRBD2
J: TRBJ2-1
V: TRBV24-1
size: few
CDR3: CATSDMTSWGQFF
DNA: TGTGCCACCAGTGACATGACTAGCTGGGGTCAGTTCTTC

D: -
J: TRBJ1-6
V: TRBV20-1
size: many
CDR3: CSASVSSYNSPLHF
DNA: TGCAGTGCCTCGGTGAGCTCCTATAATTCACCCCTCCACTTT

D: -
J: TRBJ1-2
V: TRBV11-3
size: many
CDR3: CASSLDPTGYYGYTF
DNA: TGTGCCAGCAGCTTAGATCCGACAGGATACTATGGCTACACCTTC

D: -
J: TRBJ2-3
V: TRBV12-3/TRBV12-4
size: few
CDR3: CASSMTQGRGTDTQYF
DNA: TGTGCCAGCAGTATGACACAGGGAAGGGGCACAGATACGCAGTATTTT

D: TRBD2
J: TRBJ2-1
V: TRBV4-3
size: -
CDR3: CASSQDPTSGRATFF
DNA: TGCGCCAGCAGCCAAGATCCAACTAGCGGGAGGGCCACATTCTTC

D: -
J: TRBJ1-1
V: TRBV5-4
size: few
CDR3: CASSRTMNTEAFF
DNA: TGTGCCAGCAGCCGGACCATGAACACTGAAGCTTTCTTT

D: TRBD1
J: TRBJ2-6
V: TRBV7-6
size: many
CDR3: CASSLGVTGGAGANVLTF
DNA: TGTGCCAGCAGCTTAGGGGTGACAGGGGGCGCTGGGGCCAACGTCCTGACTTTC

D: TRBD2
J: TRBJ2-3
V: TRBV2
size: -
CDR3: CASRMRGGTDTQYF
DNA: TGTGCCAGCAGGATGCGGGGGGGCACAGATACGCAGTATTTT

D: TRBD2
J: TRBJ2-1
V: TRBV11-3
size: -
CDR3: CASQRGSDEQFF
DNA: TGTGCCAGCCAGCGGGGGAGTGATGAGCAGTTCTTC

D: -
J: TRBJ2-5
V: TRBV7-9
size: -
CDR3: CASSLRAGMGETQYF
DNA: TGTGCCAGCAGCTTACGGGCGGGTATGGGAGAGACCCAGTACTTC